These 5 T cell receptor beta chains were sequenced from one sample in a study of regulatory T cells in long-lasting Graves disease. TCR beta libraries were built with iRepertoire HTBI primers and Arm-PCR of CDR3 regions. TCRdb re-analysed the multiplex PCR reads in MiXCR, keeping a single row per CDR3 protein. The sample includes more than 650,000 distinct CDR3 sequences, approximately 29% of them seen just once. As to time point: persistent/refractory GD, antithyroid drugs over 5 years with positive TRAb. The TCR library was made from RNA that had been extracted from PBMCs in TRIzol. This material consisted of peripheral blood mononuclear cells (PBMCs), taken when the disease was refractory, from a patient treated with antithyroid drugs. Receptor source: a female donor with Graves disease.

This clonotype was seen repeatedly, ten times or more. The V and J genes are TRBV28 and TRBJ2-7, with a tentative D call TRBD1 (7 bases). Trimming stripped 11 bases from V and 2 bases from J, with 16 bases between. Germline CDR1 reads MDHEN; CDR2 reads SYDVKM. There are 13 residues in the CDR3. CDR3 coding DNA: TGTGCCCACTCAGGGGGAGGCGCCTACGAGCAGTACTTC. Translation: CAHSGGGAYEQYF.

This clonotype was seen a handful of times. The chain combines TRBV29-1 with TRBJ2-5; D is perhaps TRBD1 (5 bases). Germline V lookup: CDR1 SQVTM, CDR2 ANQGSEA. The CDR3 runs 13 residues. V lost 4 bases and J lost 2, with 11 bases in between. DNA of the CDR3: TGCAGCGTTGCAGGGATCGAACAAGAGACCCAGTACTTC. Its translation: CSVAGIEQETQYF.

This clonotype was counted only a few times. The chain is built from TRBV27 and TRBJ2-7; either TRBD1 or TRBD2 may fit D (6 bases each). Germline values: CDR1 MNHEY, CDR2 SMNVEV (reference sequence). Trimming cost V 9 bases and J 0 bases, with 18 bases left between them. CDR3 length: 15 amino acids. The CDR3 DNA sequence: TGTGCCAGGGTGGTGGGGGGCTTGTCCTCCTACGAGCAGTACTTC. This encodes CARVVGGLSSYEQYF.

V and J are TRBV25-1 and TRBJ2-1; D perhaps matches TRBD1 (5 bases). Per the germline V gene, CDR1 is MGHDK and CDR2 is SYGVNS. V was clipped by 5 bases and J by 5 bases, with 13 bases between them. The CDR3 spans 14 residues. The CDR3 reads CASSYAGSNNEQFF. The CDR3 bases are TGTGCCAGCAGTTATGCAGGGTCTAACAATGAGCAGTTCTTC.

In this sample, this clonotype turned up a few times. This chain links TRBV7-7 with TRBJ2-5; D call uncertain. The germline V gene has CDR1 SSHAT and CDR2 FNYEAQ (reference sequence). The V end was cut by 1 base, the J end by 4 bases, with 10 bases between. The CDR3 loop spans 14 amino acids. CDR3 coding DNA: TGTGCCAGCAGCTTAGAGTTCCAAGGAGAGACCCAGTACTTC. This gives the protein CASSLEFQGETQYF.